The rows below give T cell receptor beta chains drawn from one sample of a study of blood T cell repertoires in COVID-19. Libraries were prepared by immunoSEQ multiplex PCR; TCRdb keeps only in-frame clonotypes and omits some of them. This sample has some 240,000 clones, with over 80% found just once. Input material: PBMCs or T cells enriched from blood (not recorded which). All receptors come from a middle-aged woman who had been exposed to COVID-19. Both conserved end residues are part of each CDR3. The D gene is left open where the match is weak.

J gene | V gene | D gene | CDR3 protein
TRBJ1-4 | TRBV30 | TRBD1 | CAWSVDRGKGEKLFF
TRBJ2-1 | TRBV19 | TRBD1 | CASSTSTGGNSYNEQFF
TRBJ2-7 | TRBV27 | . | CASSWGTGFYEQYF
TRBJ1-1 | TRBV19 | . | CASSRRDIQNTEAFF
TRBJ2-1 | TRBV7-3 | TRBD2 | CASSLTQRGSYNEQFF
TRBJ2-6 | TRBV18 | . | CASSPLHTRQKLSGANVLTF
TRBJ1-2 | TRBV28 | . | CASSLSDKNYGYTF
TRBJ1-2 | TRBV5-6 | TRBD1 | CASSLKTGTLGYTF
TRBJ1-4 | TRBV6-5 | . | CASSRRDSHNEKLFF
TRBJ2-1 | TRBV24-1 | . | CATSEIGNNEQFF
TRBJ1-5 | TRBV30 | TRBD1 | CAWSPGQLYQPQHF
TRBJ2-5 | TRBV25-1 | TRBD1 | CASSVQGQGLQETQYF